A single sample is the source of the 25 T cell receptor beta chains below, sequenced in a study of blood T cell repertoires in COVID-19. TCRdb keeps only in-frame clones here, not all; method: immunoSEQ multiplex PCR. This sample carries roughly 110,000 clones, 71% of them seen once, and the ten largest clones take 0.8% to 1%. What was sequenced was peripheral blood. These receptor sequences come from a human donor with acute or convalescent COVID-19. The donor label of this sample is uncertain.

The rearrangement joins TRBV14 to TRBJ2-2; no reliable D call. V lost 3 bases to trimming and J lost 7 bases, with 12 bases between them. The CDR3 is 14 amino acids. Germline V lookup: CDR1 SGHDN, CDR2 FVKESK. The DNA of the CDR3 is TGTGCCAGCAGCCAGCGAAAATACGGCGGGGAGCTGTTTTTT. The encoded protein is CASSQRKYGGELFF.

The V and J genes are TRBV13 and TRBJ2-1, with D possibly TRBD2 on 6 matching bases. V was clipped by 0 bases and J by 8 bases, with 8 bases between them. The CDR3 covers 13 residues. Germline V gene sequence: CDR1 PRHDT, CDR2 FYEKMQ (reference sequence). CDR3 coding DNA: TGTGCCAGCAGCTTAGGCACGGGGGATGAGCAGTTCTTC. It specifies CASSLGTGDEQFF.

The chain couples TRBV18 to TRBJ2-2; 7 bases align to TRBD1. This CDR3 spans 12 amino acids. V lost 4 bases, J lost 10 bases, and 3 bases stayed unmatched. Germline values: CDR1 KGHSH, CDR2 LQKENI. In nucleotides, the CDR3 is TGTGCCAGCTCACTACAGGGGAAGGAGCTGTTTTTT. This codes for CASSLQGKELFF.

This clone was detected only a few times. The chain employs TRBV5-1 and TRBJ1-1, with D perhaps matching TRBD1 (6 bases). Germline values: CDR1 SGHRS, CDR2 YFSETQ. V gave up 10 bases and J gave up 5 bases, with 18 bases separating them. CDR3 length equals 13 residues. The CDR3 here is CASFRGVGTEAFF. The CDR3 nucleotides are TGCGCCTCATTCAGGGGAGTTGGGACTGAAGCTTTCTTT.

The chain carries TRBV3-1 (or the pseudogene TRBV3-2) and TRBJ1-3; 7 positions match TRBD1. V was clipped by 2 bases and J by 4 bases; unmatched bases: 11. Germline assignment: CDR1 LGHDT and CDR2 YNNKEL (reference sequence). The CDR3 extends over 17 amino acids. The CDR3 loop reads CASSQTPPGGSGNTIYF. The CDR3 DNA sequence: TGTGCCAGCAGCCAAACCCCCCCAGGGGGGTCGGGAAACACCATATATTTT.

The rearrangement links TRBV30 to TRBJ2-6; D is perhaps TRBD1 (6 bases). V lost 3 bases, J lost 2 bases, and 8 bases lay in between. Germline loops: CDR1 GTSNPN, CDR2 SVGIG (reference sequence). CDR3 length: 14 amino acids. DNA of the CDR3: TGTGCCTGGAGCCCAGGGGCTGGGGCCAACGTCCTGACTTTC. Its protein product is CAWSPGAGANVLTF. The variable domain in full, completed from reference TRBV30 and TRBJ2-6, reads SQTIHQWPATLVQPVGSPLSLECTVEGTSNPNLYWYRQAAGRGLQLLFYSVGIGQISSEVPQNLSASRPQDRQFILSSKKLLLSDSGFYLCAWSPGAGANVLTFGAGSRLTVL.

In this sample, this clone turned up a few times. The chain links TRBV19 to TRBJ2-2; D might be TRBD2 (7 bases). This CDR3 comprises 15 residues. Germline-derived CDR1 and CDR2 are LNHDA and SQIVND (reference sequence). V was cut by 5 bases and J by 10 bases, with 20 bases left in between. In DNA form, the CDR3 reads TGTGCCAGTAGTGAGTCGGGGGGCCGTTCTTTGGAGCTGTTTTTT. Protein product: CASSESGGRSLELFF.

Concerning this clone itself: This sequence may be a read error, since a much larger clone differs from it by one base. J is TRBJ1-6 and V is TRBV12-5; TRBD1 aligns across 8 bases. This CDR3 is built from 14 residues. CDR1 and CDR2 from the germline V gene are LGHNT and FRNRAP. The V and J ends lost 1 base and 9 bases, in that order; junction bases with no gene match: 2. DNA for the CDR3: TGTGCTAGTGGTTTGGGACAGGGGAGTTCACCCCTCCACTTT. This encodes CASGLGQGSSPLHF. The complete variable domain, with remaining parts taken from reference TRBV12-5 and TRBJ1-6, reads DARVTQTPRHKVTEMGQEVTMRCQPILGHNTVFWYRQTMMQGLELLAYFRNRAPLDDSGMPKDRFSAEMPDATLATLKIQPSEPRDSAVYFCASGLGQGSSPLHFGNGTRLTVT.

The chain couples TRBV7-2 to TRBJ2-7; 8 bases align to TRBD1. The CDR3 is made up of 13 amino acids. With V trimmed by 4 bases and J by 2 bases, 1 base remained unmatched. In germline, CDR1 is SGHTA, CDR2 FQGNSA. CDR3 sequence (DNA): TGTGCCAGCAGCTGGACAGGGACCTACGAGCAGTACTTC. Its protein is CASSWTGTYEQYF. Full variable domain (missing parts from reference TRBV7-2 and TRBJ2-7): GAGVSQSPSNKVTEKGKDVELRCDPISGHTALYWYRQSLGQGLEFLIYFQGNSAPDKSGLPSDRFSAERTGGSVSTLTIQRTQQEDSAVYLCASSWTGTYEQYFGPGTRLTVT.

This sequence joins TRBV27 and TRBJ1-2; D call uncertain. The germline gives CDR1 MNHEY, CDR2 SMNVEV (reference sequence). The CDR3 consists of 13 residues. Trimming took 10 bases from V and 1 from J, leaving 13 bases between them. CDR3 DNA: TGTGCCACCCGCCTCGGGTTTAACTATGGCTACACCTTC. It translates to CATRLGFNYGYTF.

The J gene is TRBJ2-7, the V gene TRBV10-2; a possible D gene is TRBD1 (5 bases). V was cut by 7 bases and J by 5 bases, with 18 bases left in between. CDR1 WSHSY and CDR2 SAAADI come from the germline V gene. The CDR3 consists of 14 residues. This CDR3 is CASTLRTPWDEQYF. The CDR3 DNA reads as TGCGCCAGCACCTTACGGACACCCTGGGACGAGCAGTACTTC.

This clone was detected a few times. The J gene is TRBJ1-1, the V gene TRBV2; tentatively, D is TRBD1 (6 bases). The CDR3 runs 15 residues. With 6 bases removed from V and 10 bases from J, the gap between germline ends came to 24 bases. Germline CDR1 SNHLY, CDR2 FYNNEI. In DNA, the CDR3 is TGTGCCAGCAGGAAGGGGGGGGCCCCCCTCTCTGGAGCTTTCTTT. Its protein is CASRKGGAPLSGAFF. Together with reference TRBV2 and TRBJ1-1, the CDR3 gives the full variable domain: EPEVTQTPSHQVTQMGQEVILRCVPISNHLYFYWYRQILGQKVEFLVSFYNNEISEKSEIFDDQFSVERPDGSNFTLKIRSTKLEDSAMYFCASRKGGAPLSGAFFGQGTRLTVV.

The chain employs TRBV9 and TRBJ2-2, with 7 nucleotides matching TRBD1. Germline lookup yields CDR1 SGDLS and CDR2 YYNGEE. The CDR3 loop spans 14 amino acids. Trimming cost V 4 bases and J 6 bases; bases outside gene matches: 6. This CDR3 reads CASSLTGNPGELFF. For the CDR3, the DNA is TGTGCCAGCAGCTTGACAGGGAATCCCGGGGAGCTGTTTTTT.

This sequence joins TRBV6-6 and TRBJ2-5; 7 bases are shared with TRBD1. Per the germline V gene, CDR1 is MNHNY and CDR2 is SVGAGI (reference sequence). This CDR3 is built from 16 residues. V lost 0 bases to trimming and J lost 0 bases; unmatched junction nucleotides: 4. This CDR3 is CASSYSGRGYQETQYF. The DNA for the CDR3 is TGTGCCAGCAGTTACTCGGGCAGGGGGTACCAAGAGACCCAGTACTTC.

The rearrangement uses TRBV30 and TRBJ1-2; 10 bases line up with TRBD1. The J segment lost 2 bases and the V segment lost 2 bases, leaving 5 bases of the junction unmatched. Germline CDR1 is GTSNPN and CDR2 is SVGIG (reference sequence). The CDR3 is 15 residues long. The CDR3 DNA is TGTGCCTGGAGTCCAAAGACAGGGGGCAACTATGGCTACACCTTC. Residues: CAWSPKTGGNYGYTF.

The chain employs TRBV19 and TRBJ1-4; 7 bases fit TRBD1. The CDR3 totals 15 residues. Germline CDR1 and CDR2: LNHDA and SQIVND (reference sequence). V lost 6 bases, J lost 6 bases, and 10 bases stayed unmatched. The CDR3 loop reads CASSHNRGGDEKLFF. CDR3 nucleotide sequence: TGTGCCAGTAGCCACAACAGGGGAGGAGATGAAAAACTGTTTTTT. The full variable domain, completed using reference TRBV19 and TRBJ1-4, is DGGITQSPKYLFRKEGQNVTLSCEQNLNHDAMYWYRQDPGQGLRLIYYSQIVNDFQKGDIAEGYSVSREKKESFPLTVTSAQKNPTAFYLCASSHNRGGDEKLFFGSGTQLSVL.

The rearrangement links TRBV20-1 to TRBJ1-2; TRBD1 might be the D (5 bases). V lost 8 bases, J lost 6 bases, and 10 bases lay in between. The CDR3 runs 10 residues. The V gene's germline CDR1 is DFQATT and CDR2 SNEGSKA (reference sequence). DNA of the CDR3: TGCAGTCCTCGGGGGAATGGCTACACCTTC. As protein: CSPRGNGYTF.

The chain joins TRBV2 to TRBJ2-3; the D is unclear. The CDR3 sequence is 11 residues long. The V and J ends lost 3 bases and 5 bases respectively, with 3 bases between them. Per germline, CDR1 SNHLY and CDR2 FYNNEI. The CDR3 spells CASSERDTQYF. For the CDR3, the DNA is TGTGCCAGCAGTGAGAGAGATACGCAGTATTTT. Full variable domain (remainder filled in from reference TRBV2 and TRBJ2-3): EPEVTQTPSHQVTQMGQEVILRCVPISNHLYFYWYRQILGQKVEFLVSFYNNEISEKSEIFDDQFSVERPDGSNFTLKIRSTKLEDSAMYFCASSERDTQYFGPGTRLTVL.

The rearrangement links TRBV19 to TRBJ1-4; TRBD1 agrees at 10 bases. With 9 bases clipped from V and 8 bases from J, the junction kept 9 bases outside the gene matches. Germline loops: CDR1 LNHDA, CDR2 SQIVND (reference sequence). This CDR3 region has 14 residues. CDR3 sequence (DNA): TGTGCCAGCACCCGGGACAGGGGCCCGGAAAAACTGTTTTTT. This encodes CASTRDRGPEKLFF.

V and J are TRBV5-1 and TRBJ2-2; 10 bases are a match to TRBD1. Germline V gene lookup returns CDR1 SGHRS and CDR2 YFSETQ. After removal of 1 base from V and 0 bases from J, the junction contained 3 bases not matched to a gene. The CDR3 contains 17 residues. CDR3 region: CASSLHGQGANTGELFF. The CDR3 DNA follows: TGCGCCAGCAGCTTGCACGGACAGGGGGCGAACACCGGGGAGCTGTTTTTT.

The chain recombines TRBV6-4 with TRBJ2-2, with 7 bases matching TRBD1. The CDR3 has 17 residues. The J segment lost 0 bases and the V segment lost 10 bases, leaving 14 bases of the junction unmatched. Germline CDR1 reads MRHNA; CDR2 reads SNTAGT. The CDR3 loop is CATKWVDRAPNTGELFF. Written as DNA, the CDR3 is TGTGCCACCAAATGGGTTGACAGGGCCCCGAACACCGGGGAGCTGTTTTTT.

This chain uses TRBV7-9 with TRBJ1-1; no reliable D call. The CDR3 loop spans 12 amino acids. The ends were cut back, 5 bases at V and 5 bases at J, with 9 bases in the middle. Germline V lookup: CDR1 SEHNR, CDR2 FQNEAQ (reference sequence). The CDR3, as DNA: TGTGCCAGCAGCCCTTCACTTACTGAAGCTTTCTTT. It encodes CASSPSLTEAFF.

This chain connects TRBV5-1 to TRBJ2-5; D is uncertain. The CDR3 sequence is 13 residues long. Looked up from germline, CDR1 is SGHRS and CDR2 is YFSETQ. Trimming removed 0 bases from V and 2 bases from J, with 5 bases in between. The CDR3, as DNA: TGCGCCAGCAGCTTGGTTTCGCAAGAGACCCAGTACTTC. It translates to CASSLVSQETQYF.

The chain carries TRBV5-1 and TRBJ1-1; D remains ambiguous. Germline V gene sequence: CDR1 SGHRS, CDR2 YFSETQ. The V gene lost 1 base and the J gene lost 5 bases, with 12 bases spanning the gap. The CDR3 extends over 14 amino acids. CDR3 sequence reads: CASSLSLTMTEAFF. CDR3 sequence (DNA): TGCGCCAGCAGCTTGTCCCTGACTATGACTGAAGCTTTCTTT.

The CDR3 DNA reads as TGTGCCAGCAGCCGAGGACTCGAAAGCACAGATACGCAGTATTTT. Its translation: CASSRGLESTDTQYF. The V gene is TRBV3-1 (or the pseudogene TRBV3-2), the J gene TRBJ2-3; D might be TRBD2 (5 bases). Deletions cut 4 bases from V and 0 bases from J, with 11 bases between. This CDR3 region has 15 residues. In germline, CDR1 is LGHDT, CDR2 YNNKEL (reference sequence).